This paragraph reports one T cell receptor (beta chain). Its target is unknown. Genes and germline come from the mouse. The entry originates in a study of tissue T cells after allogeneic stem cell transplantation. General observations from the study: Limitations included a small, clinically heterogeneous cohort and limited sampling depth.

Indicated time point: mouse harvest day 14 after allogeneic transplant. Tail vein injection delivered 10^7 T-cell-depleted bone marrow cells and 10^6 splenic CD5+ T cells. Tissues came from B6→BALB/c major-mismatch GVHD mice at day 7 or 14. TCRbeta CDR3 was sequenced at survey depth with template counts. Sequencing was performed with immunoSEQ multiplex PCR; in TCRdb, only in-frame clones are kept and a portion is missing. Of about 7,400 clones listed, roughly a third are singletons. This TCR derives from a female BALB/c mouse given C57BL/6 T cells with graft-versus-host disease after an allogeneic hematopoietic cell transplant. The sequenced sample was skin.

The CDR3 loop reads CASRDRGGGNTLYF. CDR3 DNA, as far as it was read: TGTGCCAGCAGAGACAGGGGAGGTGGAAATACGCTCTAT. V usage is TRBV13-1 and J usage is TRBJ1-3; 8 nucleotides match TRBD1. The CDR3 extends 1 residue past the end of the read, so its final part is completed from the germline J gene. CDR3 length: 14 residues. Germline V gives CDR1 NSHNY, CDR2 SYGAGN. The V segment lost 5 bases and the J segment 3 bases; nucleotides outside the gene matches: 4.